The clone carrying this TCR beta chain was counted only a few times. This record belongs to a study of T-cell reconstitution after alpha-beta-depleted transplantation in children. With 0 bases removed from V and 2 bases from J, the gap between germline ends came to 29 bases. Germline CDR1 and CDR2: SGHTA and FQGTGA. This CDR3 has 22 amino acids. Unique molecular identifiers featured in how the TCRbeta library was prepared. From the PCR reads, TCRdb called clonotypes with MiXCR, one entry per CDR3 protein. The table shows around 400,000 distinct CDR3 sequences, with about a tenth occurring only once. The specimen was PBMCs from the stem cell graft donor, collected from the stem cell graft. The chain carries TRBV7-3 and TRBJ2-4, with D possibly TRBD1 on 6 matching bases. The sequence derives from a human donor who donated a stem cell graft to a child with acute myeloid leukemia. The CDR3, as DNA: TGTGCCAGCAGCTTAACCCCCCAAACCGGACAGAAGGAGTCCGTAACCAAAAACATTCAGTACTTC. This codes for CASSLTPQTGQKESVTKNIQYF.